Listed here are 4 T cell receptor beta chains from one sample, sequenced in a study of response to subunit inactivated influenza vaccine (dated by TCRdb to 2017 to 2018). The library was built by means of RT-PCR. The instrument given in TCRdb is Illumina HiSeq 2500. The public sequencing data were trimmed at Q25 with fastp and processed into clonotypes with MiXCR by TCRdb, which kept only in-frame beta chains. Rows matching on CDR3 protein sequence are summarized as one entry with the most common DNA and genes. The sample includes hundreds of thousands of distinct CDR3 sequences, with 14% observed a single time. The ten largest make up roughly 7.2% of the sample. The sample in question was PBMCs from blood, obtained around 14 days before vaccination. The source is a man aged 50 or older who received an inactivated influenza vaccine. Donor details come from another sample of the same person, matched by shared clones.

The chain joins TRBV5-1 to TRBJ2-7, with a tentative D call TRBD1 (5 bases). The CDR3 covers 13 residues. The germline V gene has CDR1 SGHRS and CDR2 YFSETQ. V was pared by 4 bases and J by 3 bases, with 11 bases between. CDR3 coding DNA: TGCGCCAGCAGCACAGGACCTATCTACGAGCAGTACTTC. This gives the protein CASSTGPIYEQYF.

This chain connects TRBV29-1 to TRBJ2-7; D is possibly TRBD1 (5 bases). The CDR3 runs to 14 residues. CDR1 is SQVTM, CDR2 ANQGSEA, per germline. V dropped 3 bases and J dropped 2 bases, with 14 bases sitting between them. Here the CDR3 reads CSVEGLRTPYEQYF. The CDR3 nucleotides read TGCAGCGTTGAGGGCCTCAGGACACCCTACGAGCAGTACTTC.

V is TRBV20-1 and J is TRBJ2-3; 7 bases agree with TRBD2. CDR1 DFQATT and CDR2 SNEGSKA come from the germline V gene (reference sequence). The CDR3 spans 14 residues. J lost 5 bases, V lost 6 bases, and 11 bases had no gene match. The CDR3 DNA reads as TGCAGTGCCCAGATGGGAGGGAGAGAAGATACGCAGTATTTT. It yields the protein CSAQMGGREDTQYF.

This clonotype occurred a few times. The CDR3 coding sequence is TGTGCCAGCCGTCTCCGGAGGGGGACAGATACGCAGTATTTT. Its protein is CASRLRRGTDTQYF. This chain uses TRBV19 with TRBJ2-3; D is perhaps TRBD1 or TRBD2 (6 bases each). Germline values: CDR1 LNHDA, CDR2 SQIVND (reference sequence). This CDR3 has 14 residues. V was cut by 9 bases and J by 3 bases, with 16 bases left in between.